This TCR beta chain was sequenced in a study of beta chain features in type 1 diabetes. Study context: Across the samples, roughly 98,000,000 sorted cells were examined in total.

Study results and caveats: Short templates might get an advantage during PCR, and this would be equal in patients and controls. Patients with type 1 diabetes carried fewer insertions and had more deletions at their VDJ junctions.

Expressed TCRB transcripts were sequenced because the isolated RNA had all been reverse transcribed beforehand. Several million reads was the average for naive, central memory and regulatory T cell samples. Sequencing used immunoSEQ multiplex PCR; TCRdb keeps in-frame clones, though not all of them. The data show 200,000 to 250,000 clones, 9.5% to 13% seen once. V shed 0 bases and J shed 2 bases, with 11 bases lying between them. Germline lookup yields CDR1 LGHNA and CDR2 YSLEER. The CDR3 consists of 17 residues. Regarding this clone: Its specificity is unknown.

The source is a young man in good health. The sample consisted of central memory CD4+ T cells from blood. This sequence joins TRBV4-3 and TRBJ2-6; D remains ambiguous. CDR3: CASSQDPNGAGANVLTF. The CDR3 region has the DNA TGCGCCAGCAGCCAAGATCCAAATGGGGCTGGGGCCAACGTCCTGACTTTC.